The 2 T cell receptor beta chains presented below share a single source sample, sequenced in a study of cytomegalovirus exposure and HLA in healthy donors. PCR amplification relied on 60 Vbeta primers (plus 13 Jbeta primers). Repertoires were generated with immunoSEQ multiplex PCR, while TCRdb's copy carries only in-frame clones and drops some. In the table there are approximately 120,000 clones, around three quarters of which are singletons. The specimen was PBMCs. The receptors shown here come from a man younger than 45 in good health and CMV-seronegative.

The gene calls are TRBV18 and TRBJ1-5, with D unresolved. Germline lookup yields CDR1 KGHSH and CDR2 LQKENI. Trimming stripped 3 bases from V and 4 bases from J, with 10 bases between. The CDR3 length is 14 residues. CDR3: CASSPSSLNQPQHF. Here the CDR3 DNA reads TGTGCCAGCTCACCTTCGTCGTTAAATCAGCCCCAGCATTTT.

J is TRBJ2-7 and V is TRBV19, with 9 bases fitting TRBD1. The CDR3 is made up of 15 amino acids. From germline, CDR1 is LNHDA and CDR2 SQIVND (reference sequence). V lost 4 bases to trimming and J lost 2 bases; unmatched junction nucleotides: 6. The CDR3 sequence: CASSTGQGIPYEQYF. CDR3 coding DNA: TGTGCCAGTAGTACGGGACAGGGTATCCCCTACGAGCAGTACTTC. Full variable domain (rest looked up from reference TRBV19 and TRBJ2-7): DGGITQSPKYLFRKEGQNVTLSCEQNLNHDAMYWYRQDPGQGLRLIYYSQIVNDFQKGDIAEGYSVSREKKESFPLTVTSAQKNPTAFYLCASSTGQGIPYEQYFGPGTRLTVT.